Presented here are 25 T cell receptor beta chains from one specimen sequenced in a study of T-cell reconstitution after alpha-beta-depleted transplantation in children. It was with unique molecular identifiers that the TCRbeta library was prepared. Via MiXCR, TCRdb re-called the PCR reads, giving one row per CDR3 protein. Here the sample spans almost 500,000 distinct CDR3 sequences, around 12% being singletons. Here the sequenced sample was PBMCs from the stem cell graft donor, taken from the stem cell graft. The receptor source for this set is a human donor who donated a stem cell graft to a child with combined immunodeficiency.

CDR3 residues: CASSQVFLAEQFF. The DNA for the CDR3 is TGTGCCAGCAGCCAAGTGTTCCTGGCTGAGCAGTTCTTC. The V gene is TRBV3-1, the J gene TRBJ2-1; no firm D call. Germline V CDR1 and CDR2: LGHDT, YNNKEL (reference sequence). V dropped 1 base and J dropped 9 bases, with 10 bases sitting between them. This CDR3 spans 13 amino acids.

This clonotype was recorded a few times. The chain combines TRBV10-3 with TRBJ2-6, with TRBD1 identical over 8 bases. CDR1 is ENHRY, CDR2 SYGVKD, per germline. The CDR3 totals 15 residues. The CDR3 here is CASVTGGSGANVLTF. The DNA for the CDR3 is TGTGCATCAGTCACAGGGGGCTCTGGGGCCAACGTCCTGACTTTC.

This clonotype has a count of ten or more. The chain employs TRBV11-1 and TRBJ2-1; the match to TRBD2 covers 10 bases. The J segment lost 5 bases and the V segment lost 4 bases, leaving 14 bases of the junction unmatched. The germline CDR1 and CDR2 sequences are SGHAT and FQDESV (reference sequence). This CDR3 has 18 amino acids. CDR3 sequence reads: CASSWGWASGSKDNEQFF. CDR3 nucleotide sequence: TGTGCCAGCAGCTGGGGTTGGGCTAGCGGGAGTAAAGACAATGAGCAGTTCTTC.

The chain is built from TRBV12-3 or TRBV12-4 and TRBJ2-7, with D possibly being TRBD2 (5 bases). Trimming took off 3 bases at V and 4 bases at J, with 13 bases between the two ends. The CDR3 is made up of 14 amino acids. This chain's CDR3 is CASSLSWGVYEQYF. In DNA, the CDR3 is TGTGCCAGCAGTTTGTCTTGGGGAGTGTACGAGCAGTACTTC.

The V and J genes are TRBV10-3 and TRBJ2-7; 7 bases are shared with TRBD2. CDR1 is ENHRY, CDR2 SYGVKD, per germline. After removal of 10 bases from V and 0 bases from J, the junction contained 6 bases not matched to a gene. The CDR3 is 13 amino acids. CDR3 sequence reads: CATKAGSSYEQYF. DNA for the CDR3: TGTGCCACAAAAGCGGGGAGCTCCTACGAGCAGTACTTC.

This chain links TRBV12-3 or TRBV12-4 with TRBJ2-2; TRBD2 aligns across 10 bases. The CDR3 runs to 16 residues. V was pared by 6 bases and J by 4 bases, with 8 bases of the junction left unmatched. CDR3: CASSHRIAGGTGELFF. The CDR3 region has the DNA TGTGCCAGCAGCCATCGAATAGCGGGAGGCACCGGGGAGCTGTTTTTT.

This rearrangement joins TRBV5-1 to TRBJ2-3; TRBD2 is a possible D gene (5 bases). Trimming left V 7 bases short and J 3 bases short, with 12 bases between. The CDR3 totals 13 residues. The V gene's germline CDR1 is SGHRS and CDR2 YFSETQ. DNA of the CDR3: TGCGCCAGCCGCCTCGGGGAAACAGATACGCAGTATTTT. Its protein product is CASRLGETDTQYF.

This clonotype was seen a few times. The chain carries TRBV30 and TRBJ2-7; 8 positions match TRBD1. This CDR3 has 14 amino acids. The V and J ends lost 0 bases and 4 bases, in that order; junction bases with no gene match: 5. Germline CDR1 GTSNPN, CDR2 SVGIG (reference sequence). CDR3 sequence: CAWSVQGAPYEQYF. The CDR3 region has the DNA TGTGCCTGGAGTGTCCAGGGGGCGCCGTACGAGCAGTACTTC.

The sample holds one count of this clonotype. The chain employs TRBV6-2 or TRBV6-3 and TRBJ1-5; TRBD1 aligns across 7 bases. CDR3 length equals 15 residues. The germline CDR1 and CDR2 sequences are MNHEY and SVGEGT. V dropped 6 bases and J dropped 1; count of bases not matched to a gene: 6. The CDR3 nucleotides are TGTGCCAGCAGAAAAGACAGGGTGAGCAATCAGCCCCAGCATTTT. Its translation: CASRKDRVSNQPQHF.

This clonotype was observed many times. The chain is built from TRBV12-3 or TRBV12-4 and TRBJ2-2; D not certain. This CDR3 contains 13 residues. The V end was cut by 1 base, the J end by 6 bases, with 6 bases between. CDR3 coding DNA: TGTGCCAGCAGTTTAGGTGGAGCCGGGGAGCTGTTTTTT. This sequence encodes CASSLGGAGELFF.

This chain uses TRBV7-9 with TRBJ2-7; a possible D gene is TRBD1 (5 bases). The CDR3 runs 12 residues. Germline loops: CDR1 SEHNR, CDR2 FQNEAQ (reference sequence). Trimming removed 11 bases from V and 2 bases from J, with 13 bases in between. CDR3 residues: CAVSDTTYEQYF. The DNA for the CDR3 is TGTGCCGTCTCGGACACCACCTACGAGCAGTACTTC.

This clonotype has more than one count but fewer than ten. V is TRBV24-1 and J is TRBJ2-5, with a weak D call TRBD1 (5 bases). CDR3 size: 16 residues. Germline V gene sequence: CDR1 KGHDR, CDR2 SFDVKD. The V end lost 4 bases, the J end lost 3 bases, and 17 bases lay between the germline ends. CDR3 bases: TGTGCCACCAGTGAGTCTCGGTCCAGGGCCAAAGAGACCCAGTACTTC. As protein: CATSESRSRAKETQYF.

This clonotype was recorded a few times. The chain uses TRBV5-1 and TRBJ1-2; D might be TRBD1 (5 bases). The CDR3 is 15 residues long. Deletions cut 0 bases from V and 6 bases from J, with 15 bases between. Germline CDR1 SGHRS, CDR2 YFSETQ. The CDR3 region is CASSLDWGVRHGYTF. As DNA, the CDR3 is TGCGCCAGCAGCTTGGATTGGGGCGTCCGCCATGGCTACACCTTC.

The chain employs TRBV7-8 and TRBJ1-2; 9 bases agree with TRBD1. The CDR3 consists of 17 residues. The germline gives CDR1 SGHVS, CDR2 FQNEAQ. With 1 base clipped from V and 2 bases from J, the junction kept 8 bases outside the gene matches. CDR3 protein: CASSLESTGGRNYGYTF. CDR3 bases: TGTGCCAGCAGCTTAGAGTCAACAGGGGGCAGGAACTATGGCTACACCTTC.

Written as DNA, the CDR3 is TGTGCCAGCAGTTACTCGGGACAGGGGACTAAAGGAGGGGAGCTGTTTTTT. Encoded protein: CASSYSGQGTKGGELFF. The chain joins TRBV6-5 to TRBJ2-2; 10 nucleotides line up with TRBD1. V shed 0 bases, J shed 8 bases, and the junction held 9 bases outside the gene matches. The CDR3 spans 17 residues. Germline CDR1 is MNHEY and CDR2 is SVGAGI.

This clonotype was seen only a few times. V is TRBV10-3 and J is TRBJ2-2, with 7 bases lining up with TRBD1. CDR1 and CDR2 (germline): ENHRY, SYGVKD. J gave up 6 bases and V 10 bases, and 8 bases lay outside the gene matches. CDR3 length: 13 residues. The DNA for the CDR3 is TGTGCCAGTTCGACAGGGTATTCCGGGGAGCTGTTTTTT. As protein: CASSTGYSGELFF.

This sequence joins TRBV4-3 and TRBJ1-2; D may be TRBD1 (5 bases). CDR3 size: 15 residues. Germline CDR1 LGHNA, CDR2 YSLEER. V was trimmed by 0 bases and J by 3 bases, leaving 11 bases between them. In nucleotides, the CDR3 is TGCGCCAGCAGCCAAGATGCCAGGGAAGACTATGGCTACACCTTC. It encodes CASSQDAREDYGYTF.

This clonotype was observed at least ten times. The V call is TRBV12-3 or TRBV12-4, the J call TRBJ2-2; D is possibly TRBD1 (5 bases). There are 14 residues in the CDR3. Trimming cost V 0 bases and J 8 bases, with 10 bases left between them. CDR3 sequence: CASSLAGRAGELFF. CDR3 sequence (DNA): TGTGCCAGCAGTTTAGCGGGCAGGGCTGGGGAGCTGTTTTTT.

This clonotype appeared many times. The genes are TRBV29-1 and TRBJ1-1; D gene uncertain. Trimming removed 4 bases from V and 0 bases from J, with 9 bases in between. Germline lookup yields CDR1 SQVTM and CDR2 ANQGSEA. This CDR3 comprises 13 residues. The CDR3 protein is CSVVTPMNTEAFF. The CDR3 DNA sequence: TGCAGCGTTGTGACGCCCATGAACACTGAAGCTTTCTTT.

The CDR3 spells CASSQDRIQPQHF. The CDR3 bases are TGTGCCAGCAGCCAAGATAGAATTCAGCCCCAGCATTTT. This chain connects TRBV3-1 to TRBJ1-5; D is uncertain. The length of the CDR3 is 13 residues. The germline V gene has CDR1 LGHDT and CDR2 YNNKEL (reference sequence). With 0 bases removed from V and 6 bases from J, the gap between germline ends came to 6 bases.

The rearrangement joins TRBV11-2 to TRBJ2-3, with D perhaps TRBD1 (7 bases). In germline, CDR1 is SGHAT, CDR2 FQNNGV. Trimming removed 5 bases at V and 4 bases at J, with 22 bases between. The CDR3 runs 17 residues. CDR3 protein: CASSRTVLQGGPDTQYF. In DNA form, the CDR3 reads TGTGCCAGCAGCCGTACAGTCCTTCAGGGGGGCCCAGATACGCAGTATTTT.

This clonotype was seen repeatedly, ten times or more. This chain joins TRBV2 and TRBJ1-1, with D uncertain. Trimming took 2 bases from V and 2 from J, leaving 9 bases between them. The CDR3 runs 14 residues. Germline V gives CDR1 SNHLY, CDR2 FYNNEI. The CDR3 DNA is TGTGCCAGCAGTGAAAATAGAGGTAACACTGAAGCTTTCTTT. Protein: CASSENRGNTEAFF.

This clonotype appeared a few times. This chain links TRBV7-8 with TRBJ2-1; tentative D call: TRBD2 (7 bases). Germline V gene sequence: CDR1 SGHVS, CDR2 FQNEAQ. V lost 7 bases, J lost 0 bases, and 16 bases lay in between. The CDR3 runs to 16 residues. This chain's CDR3 is CASTFSGTNSYNEQFF. The CDR3 coding sequence is TGTGCCAGCACCTTCAGCGGGACAAACTCCTACAATGAGCAGTTCTTC. Using reference TRBV7-8 and TRBJ2-1 for the parts outside the CDR3, the full variable domain is GAGVSQSPRYKVAKRGQDVALRCDPISGHVSLFWYQQALGQGPEFLTYFQNEAQLDKSGLPSDRFFAERPEGSVSTLKIQRTQQEDSAVYLCASTFSGTNSYNEQFFGPGTRLTVL.

This clonotype was seen ten or more times. This chain links TRBV12-3 or TRBV12-4 with TRBJ2-2; the D is unclear. Trimming cost V 1 base and J 7 bases, with 4 bases left between them. The CDR3 loop spans 12 amino acids. Here the CDR3 DNA reads TGTGCCAGCAGTTTAGGGGGCGGGGAGCTGTTTTTT. Encoded protein: CASSLGGGELFF.

In this sample, this clonotype turned up many times. The chain couples TRBV12-3 or TRBV12-4 to TRBJ1-1; D not resolved. V was clipped by 1 base and J by 0 bases, with 9 bases between them. The CDR3 spans 15 residues. The CDR3 DNA reads TGTGCCAGCAGTTTAGGGCCCAGATTGAACACTGAAGCTTTCTTT. This gives the protein CASSLGPRLNTEAFF.